Here is one TCR beta chain with its context. These data are taken from a study of blood T cell repertoires in COVID-19. As for the study in general: Researchers got acute and convalescent COVID-19 samples from the United States, Italy and Spain. Sources were T cells, B-cell-depleted T cells, or PBMCs; the material itself was cDNA or gDNA.

Germline V gene sequence: CDR1 SGDLS, CDR2 YYNGEE. The ends were cut back, 1 base at V and 1 base at J, with 8 bases in the middle. The CDR3 spans 15 residues. Original analysis: Reference gene primers were amplified, and this amplification served to estimate nucleated cell counts. Measured with immunoSEQ multiplex PCR; TCRdb has only the in-frame clones, and not every one. V, J and clone size are those of that table, while D and trimming were read from the DNA. The data show approximately 170,000 clones, 89% seen once. The specimen sequenced was peripheral blood. This receptor was obtained from a man aged 18 to 35 who had recovered from COVID-19. This chain connects TRBV9 to TRBJ2-2; D may be TRBD2 (6 bases). The CDR3 sequence: CASSVLGGNTGELFF. The CDR3 nucleotides read TGTGCCAGCAGCGTATTGGGAGGGAACACCGGGGAGCTGTTTTTT.